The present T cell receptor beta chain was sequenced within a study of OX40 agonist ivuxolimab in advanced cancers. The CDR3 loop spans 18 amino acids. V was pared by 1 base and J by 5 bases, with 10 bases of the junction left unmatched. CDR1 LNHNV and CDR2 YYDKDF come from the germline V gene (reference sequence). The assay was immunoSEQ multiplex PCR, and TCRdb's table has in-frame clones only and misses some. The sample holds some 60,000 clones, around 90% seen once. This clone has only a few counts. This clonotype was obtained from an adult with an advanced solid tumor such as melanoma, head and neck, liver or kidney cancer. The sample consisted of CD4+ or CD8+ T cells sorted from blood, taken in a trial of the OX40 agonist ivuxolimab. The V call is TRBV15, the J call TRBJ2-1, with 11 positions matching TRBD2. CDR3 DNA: TGTGCCACCAGCAGAGGATTAACTGGGACTAGCGGCAACAATGAGCAGTTCTTC. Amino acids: CATSRGLTGTSGNNEQFF. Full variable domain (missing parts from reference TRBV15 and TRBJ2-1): DAMVIQNPRYQVTQFGKPVTLSCSQTLNHNVMYWYQQKSSQAPKLLFHYYDKDFNNEADTPDNFQSRRPNTSFCFLDIRSPGLGDTAMYLCATSRGLTGTSGNNEQFFGPGTRLTVL.